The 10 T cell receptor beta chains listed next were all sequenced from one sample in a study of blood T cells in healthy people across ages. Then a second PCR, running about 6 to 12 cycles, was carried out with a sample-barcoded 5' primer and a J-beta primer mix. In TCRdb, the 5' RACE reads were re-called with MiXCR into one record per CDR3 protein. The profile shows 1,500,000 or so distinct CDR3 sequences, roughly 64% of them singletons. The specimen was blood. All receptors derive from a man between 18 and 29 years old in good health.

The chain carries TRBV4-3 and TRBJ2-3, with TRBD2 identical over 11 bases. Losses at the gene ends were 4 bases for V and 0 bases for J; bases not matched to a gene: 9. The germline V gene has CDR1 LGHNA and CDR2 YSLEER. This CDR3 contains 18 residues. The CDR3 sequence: CASSPGTSGRSSTDTQYF. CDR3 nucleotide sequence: TGCGCCAGCAGCCCTGGGACTAGCGGAAGATCTAGCACAGATACGCAGTATTTT.

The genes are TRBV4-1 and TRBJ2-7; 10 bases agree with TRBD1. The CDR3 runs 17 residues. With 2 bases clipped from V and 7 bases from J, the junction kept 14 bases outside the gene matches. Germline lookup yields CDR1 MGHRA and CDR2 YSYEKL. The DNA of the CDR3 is TGCGCCAGCAGCCAACCGGGACAGGGGAGCCCCTACAATGAGCAGTACTTC. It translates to CASSQPGQGSPYNEQYF.

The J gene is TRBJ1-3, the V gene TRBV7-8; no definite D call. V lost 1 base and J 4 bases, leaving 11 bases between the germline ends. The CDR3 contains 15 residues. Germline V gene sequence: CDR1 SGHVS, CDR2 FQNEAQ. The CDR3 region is CASSLEAHSGNTIYF. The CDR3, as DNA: TGTGCCAGCAGCTTAGAGGCCCATTCAGGAAACACCATATATTTT. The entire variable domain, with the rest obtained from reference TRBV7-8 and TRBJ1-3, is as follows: GAGVSQSPRYKVAKRGQDVALRCDPISGHVSLFWYQQALGQGPEFLTYFQNEAQLDKSGLPSDRFFAERPEGSVSTLKIQRTQQEDSAVYLCASSLEAHSGNTIYFGEGSWLTVV.

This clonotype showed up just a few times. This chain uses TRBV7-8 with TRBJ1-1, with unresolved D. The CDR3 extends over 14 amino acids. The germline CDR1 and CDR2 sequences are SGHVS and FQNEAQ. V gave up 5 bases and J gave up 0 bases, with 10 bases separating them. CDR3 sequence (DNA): TGTGCCAGCAGCCCACTCGACATGAACACTGAAGCTTTCTTT. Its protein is CASSPLDMNTEAFF.

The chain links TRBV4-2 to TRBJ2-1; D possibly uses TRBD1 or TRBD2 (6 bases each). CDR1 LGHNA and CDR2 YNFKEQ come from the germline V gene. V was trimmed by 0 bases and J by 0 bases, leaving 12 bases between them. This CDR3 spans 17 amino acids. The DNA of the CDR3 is TGTGCCAGCAGCCAAGATGAGGGGGGCCGCTCCTACAATGAGCAGTTCTTC. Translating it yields CASSQDEGGRSYNEQFF.

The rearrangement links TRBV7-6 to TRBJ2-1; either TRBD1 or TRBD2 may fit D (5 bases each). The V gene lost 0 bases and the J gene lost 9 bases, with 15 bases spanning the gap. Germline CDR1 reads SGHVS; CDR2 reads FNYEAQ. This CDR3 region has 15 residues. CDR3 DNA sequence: TGTGCCAGCAGCTTAGCAGTCGAGGGGTTTGGTGAGCAGTTCTTC. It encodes CASSLAVEGFGEQFF.

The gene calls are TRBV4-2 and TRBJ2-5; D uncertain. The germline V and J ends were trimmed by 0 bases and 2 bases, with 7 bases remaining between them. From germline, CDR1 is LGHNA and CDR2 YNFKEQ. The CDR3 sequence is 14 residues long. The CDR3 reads CASSQEIQQETQYF. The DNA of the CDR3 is TGTGCCAGCAGCCAAGAAATCCAGCAAGAGACCCAGTACTTC.

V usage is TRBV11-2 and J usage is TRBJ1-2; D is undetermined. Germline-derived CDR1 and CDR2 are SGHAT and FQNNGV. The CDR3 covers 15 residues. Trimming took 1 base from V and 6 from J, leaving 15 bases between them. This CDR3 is CASSLVFGGDDGYTF. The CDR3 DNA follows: TGTGCCAGCAGCTTAGTATTTGGCGGAGACGATGGCTACACCTTC.

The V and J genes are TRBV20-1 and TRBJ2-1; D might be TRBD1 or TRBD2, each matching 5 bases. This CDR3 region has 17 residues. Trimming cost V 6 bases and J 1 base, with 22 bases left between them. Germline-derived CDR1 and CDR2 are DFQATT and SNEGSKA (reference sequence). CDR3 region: CSAGSLGKQVSYNEQFF. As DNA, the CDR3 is TGCAGTGCAGGGAGTTTGGGGAAACAGGTATCCTACAATGAGCAGTTCTTC.

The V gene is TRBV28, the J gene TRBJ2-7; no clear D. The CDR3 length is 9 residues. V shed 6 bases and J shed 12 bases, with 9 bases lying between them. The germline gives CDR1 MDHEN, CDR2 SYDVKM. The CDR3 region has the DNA TGTGCCAGCAGCCCCCCTGTGTACTTC. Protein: CASSPPVYF. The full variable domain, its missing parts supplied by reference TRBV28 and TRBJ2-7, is DVKVTQSSRYLVKRTGEKVFLECVQDMDHENMFWYRQDPGLGLRLIYFSYDVKMKEKGDIPEGYSVSREKKERFSLILESASTNQTSMYLCASSPPVYFGPGTRLTVT.